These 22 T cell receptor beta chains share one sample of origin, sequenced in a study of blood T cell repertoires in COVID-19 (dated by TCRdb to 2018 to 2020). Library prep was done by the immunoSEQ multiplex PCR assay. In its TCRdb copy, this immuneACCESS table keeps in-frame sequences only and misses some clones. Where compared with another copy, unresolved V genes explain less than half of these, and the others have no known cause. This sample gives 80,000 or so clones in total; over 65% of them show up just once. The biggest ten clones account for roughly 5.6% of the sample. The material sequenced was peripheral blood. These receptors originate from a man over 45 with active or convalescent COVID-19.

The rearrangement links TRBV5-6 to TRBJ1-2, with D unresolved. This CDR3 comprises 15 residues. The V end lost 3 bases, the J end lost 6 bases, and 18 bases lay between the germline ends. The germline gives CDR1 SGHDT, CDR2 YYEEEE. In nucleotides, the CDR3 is TGTGCCAGCAGCTCTCCTTTAGAGGGCCTTGATGGCTACACCTTC. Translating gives CASSSPLEGLDGYTF. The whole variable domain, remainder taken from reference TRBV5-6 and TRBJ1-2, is DAGVTQSPTHLIKTRGQQVTLRCSPKSGHDTVSWYQQALGQGPQFIFQYYEEEERQRGNFPDRFSGHQFPNYSSELNVNALLLGDSALYLCASSSPLEGLDGYTFGSGTRLTVV.

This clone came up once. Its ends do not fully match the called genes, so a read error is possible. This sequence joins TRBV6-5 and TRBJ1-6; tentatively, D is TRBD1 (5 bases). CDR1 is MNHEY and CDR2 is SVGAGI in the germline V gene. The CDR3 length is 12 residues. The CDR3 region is CASRAGNSPLHF. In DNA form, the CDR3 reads TGTGCCAGCAGGGCAGGGAATTCGCCCCTCCACTTT.

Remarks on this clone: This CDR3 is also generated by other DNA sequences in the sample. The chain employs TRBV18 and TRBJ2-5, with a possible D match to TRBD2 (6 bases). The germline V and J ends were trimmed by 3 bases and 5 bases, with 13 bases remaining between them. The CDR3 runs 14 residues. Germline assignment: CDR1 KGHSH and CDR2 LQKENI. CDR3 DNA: TGTGCCAGCTCACCCCCCTCCCGGGGGGAGACCCAGTACTTC. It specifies CASSPPSRGETQYF.

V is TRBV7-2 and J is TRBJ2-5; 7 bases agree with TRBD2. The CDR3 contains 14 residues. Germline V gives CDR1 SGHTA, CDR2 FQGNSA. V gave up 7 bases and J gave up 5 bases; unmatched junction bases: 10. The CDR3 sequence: CASILSAGMETQYF. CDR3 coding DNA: TGTGCCAGCATCCTCTCAGCGGGGATGGAGACCCAGTACTTC.

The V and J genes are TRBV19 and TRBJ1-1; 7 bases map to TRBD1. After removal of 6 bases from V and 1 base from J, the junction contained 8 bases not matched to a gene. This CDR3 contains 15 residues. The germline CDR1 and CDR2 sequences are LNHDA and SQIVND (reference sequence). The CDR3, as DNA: TGTGCCAGTAGGAACCGGGACAGCCAGAACACTGAAGCTTTCTTT. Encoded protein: CASRNRDSQNTEAFF.

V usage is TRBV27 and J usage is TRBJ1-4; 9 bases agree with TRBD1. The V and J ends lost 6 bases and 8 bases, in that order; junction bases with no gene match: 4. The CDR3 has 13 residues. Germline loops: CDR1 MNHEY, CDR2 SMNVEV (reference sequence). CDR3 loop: CASSRQGEEKLFF. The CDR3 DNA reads TGTGCCAGCAGCAGACAGGGGGAGGAAAAACTGTTTTTT.

CDR3 sequence (DNA): TGTGCCAGCAGTCTTAGCGGCGGCTTATTCTACACCTTC. The encoded protein is CASSLSGGLFYTF. V is TRBV11-1 and J is TRBJ1-2; D not resolved. The length of the CDR3 is 13 residues. Trimming cost V 6 bases and J 10 bases, with 18 bases left between them. Germline CDR1 is SGHAT and CDR2 is FQDESV (reference sequence).

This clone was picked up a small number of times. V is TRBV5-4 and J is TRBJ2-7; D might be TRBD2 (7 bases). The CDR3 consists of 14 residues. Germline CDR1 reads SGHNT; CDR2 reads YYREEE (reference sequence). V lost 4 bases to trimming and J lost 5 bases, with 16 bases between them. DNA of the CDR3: TGTGCCAGCAGCCCCGGAGGGGGGGCCCACGAGCAGTACTTC. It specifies CASSPGGGAHEQYF.

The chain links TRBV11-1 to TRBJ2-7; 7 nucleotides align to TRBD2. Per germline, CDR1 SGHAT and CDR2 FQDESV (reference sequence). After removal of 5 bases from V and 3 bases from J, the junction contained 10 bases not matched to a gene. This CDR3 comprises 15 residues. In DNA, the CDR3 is TGTGCCAGCAGCCTACACTGGGGGGGTGGCTACGAGCAGTACTTC. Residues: CASSLHWGGGYEQYF.

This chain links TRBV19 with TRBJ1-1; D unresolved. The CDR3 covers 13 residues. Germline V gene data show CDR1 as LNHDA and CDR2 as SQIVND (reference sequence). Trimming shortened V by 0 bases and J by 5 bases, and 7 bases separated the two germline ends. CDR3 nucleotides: TGTGCCAGTAGTATAGATGGGAGGACTGAAGCTTTCTTT. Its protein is CASSIDGRTEAFF.

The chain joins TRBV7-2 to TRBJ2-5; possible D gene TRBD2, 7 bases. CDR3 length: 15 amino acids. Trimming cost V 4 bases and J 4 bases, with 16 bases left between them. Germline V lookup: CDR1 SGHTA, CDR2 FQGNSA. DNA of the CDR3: TGTGCCAGCAGCTCAGGGGCAGGGGAGGGAGAGACCCAGTACTTC. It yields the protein CASSSGAGEGETQYF.

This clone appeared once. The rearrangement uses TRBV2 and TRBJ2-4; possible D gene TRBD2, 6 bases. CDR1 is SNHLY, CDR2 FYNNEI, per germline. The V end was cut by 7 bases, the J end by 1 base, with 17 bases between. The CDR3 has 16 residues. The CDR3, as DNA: TGTGCCAGCAAGAGGCGGGAACAGGACGCCAAAAACATTCAGTACTTC. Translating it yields CASKRREQDAKNIQYF.

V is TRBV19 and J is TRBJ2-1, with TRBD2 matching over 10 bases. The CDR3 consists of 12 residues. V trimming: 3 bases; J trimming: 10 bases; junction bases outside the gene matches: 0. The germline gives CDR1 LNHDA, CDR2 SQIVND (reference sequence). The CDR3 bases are TGTGCCAGTAGTATGACTAGCGGGGAGCAGTTCTTC. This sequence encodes CASSMTSGEQFF.

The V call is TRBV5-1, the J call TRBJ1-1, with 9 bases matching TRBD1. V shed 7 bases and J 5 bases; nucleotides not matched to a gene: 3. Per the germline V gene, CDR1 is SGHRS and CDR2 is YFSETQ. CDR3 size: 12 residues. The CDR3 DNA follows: TGCGCCAGCGGGACAGGGAGGACTGAAGCTTTCTTT. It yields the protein CASGTGRTEAFF.

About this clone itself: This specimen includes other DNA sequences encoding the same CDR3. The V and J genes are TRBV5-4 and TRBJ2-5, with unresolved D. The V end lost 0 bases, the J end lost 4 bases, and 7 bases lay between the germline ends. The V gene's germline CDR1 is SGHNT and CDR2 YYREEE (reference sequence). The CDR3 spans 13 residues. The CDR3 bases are TGTGCCAGCAGCTTGGTCCCGGGAGAGACCCAGTACTTC. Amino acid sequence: CASSLVPGETQYF. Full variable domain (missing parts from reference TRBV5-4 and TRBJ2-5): ETGVTQSPTHLIKTRGQQVTLRCSSQSGHNTVSWYQQALGQGPQFIFQYYREEENGRGNFPPRFSGLQFPNYSSELNVNALELDDSALYLCASSLVPGETQYFGPGTRLLVL.

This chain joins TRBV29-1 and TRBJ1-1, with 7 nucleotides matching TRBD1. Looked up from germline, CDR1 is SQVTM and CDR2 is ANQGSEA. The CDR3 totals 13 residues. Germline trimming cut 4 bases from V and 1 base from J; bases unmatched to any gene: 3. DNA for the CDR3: TGCAGCGTTGCTCGGGACAGGAACACTGAAGCTTTCTTT. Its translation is CSVARDRNTEAFF.

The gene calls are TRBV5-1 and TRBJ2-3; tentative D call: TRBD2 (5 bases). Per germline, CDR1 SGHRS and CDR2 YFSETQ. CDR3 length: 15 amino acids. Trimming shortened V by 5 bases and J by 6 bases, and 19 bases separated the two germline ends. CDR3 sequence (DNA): TGCGCCAGCAGGTCCCTTGGACTTTTACTCGATACGCAGTATTTT. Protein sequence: CASRSLGLLLDTQYF.

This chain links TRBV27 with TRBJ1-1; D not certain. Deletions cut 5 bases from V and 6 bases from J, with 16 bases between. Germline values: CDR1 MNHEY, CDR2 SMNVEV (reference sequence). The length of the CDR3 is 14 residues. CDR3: CASSPSRGSPEAFF. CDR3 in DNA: TGTGCCAGCAGTCCAAGCAGAGGGTCCCCTGAAGCTTTCTTT.

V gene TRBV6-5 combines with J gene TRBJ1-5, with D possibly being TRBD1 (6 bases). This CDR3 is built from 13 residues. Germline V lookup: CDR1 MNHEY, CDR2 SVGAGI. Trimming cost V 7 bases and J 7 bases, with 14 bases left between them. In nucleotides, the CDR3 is TGTGCCAGCAAGGAAGGGGGTCACCAGCCCCAGCATTTT. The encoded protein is CASKEGGHQPQHF.

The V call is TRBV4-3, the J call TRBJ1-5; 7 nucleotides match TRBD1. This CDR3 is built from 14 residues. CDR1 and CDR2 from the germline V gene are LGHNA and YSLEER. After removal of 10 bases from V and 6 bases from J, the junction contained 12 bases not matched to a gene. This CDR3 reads CATPNSRGPQPQHF. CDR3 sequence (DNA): TGCGCCACGCCGAATTCGAGGGGGCCTCAGCCCCAGCATTTT.

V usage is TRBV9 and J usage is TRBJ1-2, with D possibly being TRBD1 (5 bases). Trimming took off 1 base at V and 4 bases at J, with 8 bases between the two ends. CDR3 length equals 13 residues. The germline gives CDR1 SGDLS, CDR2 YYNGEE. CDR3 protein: CASSVQGIYGYTF. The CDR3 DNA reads TGTGCCAGCAGCGTACAGGGAATCTATGGCTACACCTTC.

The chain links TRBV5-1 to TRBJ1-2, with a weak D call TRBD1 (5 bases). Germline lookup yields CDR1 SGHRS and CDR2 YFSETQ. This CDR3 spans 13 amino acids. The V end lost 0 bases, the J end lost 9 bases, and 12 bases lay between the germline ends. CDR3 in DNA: TGCGCCAGCAGCTTGGGGGCAGGGATTCGCTACACCTTC. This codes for CASSLGAGIRYTF. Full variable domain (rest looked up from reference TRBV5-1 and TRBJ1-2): KAGVTQTPRYLIKTRGQQVTLSCSPISGHRSVSWYQQTPGQGLQFLFEYFSETQRNKGNFPGRFSGRQFSNSRSEMNVSTLELGDSALYLCASSLGAGIRYTFGSGTRLTVV.